A selection of T cell receptor beta chains follows, all from one sample in a study of cytomegalovirus exposure and HLA in healthy donors. This table comes from immunoSEQ multiplex PCR, and its TCRdb copy is limited to in-frame clones, with some not included. Its table records around 70,000 clones. The material sequenced was PBMCs. These receptors all stem from a woman between 35 and 50 years old in good health and CMV-seropositive. The CDR3 runs from the conserved cysteine through the conserved F or W. A D gene is named only where the DNA matches it firmly.

j_call d_call v_call cdr3_nt cdr3_aa
TRBJ2-7 TRBD1 TRBV12-5 TGTGCTAGTGGTTTTGACAGGGGATACGAGCAGTACTTC CASGFDRGYEQYF
TRBJ1-1 - TRBV5-4 TGTGCCAGCAGCCGGGAAAGAGCGAACACTGAAGCTTTCTTT CASSRERANTEAFF
TRBJ1-5 - TRBV9 TGTGCCAGCAGCGTAGCCGCCGGTCAGCCCCAGCATTTT CASSVAAGQPQHF
TRBJ1-1 - TRBV2 TGTGCCAGCACGGGAGACACTGAAGCTTTCTTT CASTGDTEAFF
TRBJ1-2 - TRBV30 TGTGCCTGGATCCCCTCAGGGATCTATGGCTACACCTTC CAWIPSGIYGYTF
TRBJ1-2 - TRBV6-5 TGTGCCAGCACCTCCAGGCCCAACTATGGCTACACCTTC CASTSRPNYGYTF
TRBJ2-5 - TRBV19 TGTGCCTCCAACGGAGGGATTCGAGGACAAGAGACCCAGTACTTC CASNGGIRGQETQYF
TRBJ2-5 - TRBV28 TGTGCCAGCAGCACCCAGGCTCTGGAGACCCAGTACTTC CASSTQALETQYF
TRBJ2-7 TRBD2 TRBV27 TGTGCCAGCAGGGGAATAGCGGGAGGGCTCGAGCAGTACTTC CASRGIAGGLEQYF
TRBJ2-1 TRBD2 TRBV7-3 TGTGCCAGCAGCTTCCTAGCGGGAGAGTCAAATGAGCAGTTCTTC CASSFLAGESNEQFF
TRBJ2-1 - TRBV7-2 TGTGCCAGCAGCTTAGTTTCAGGGGCTCCCTACAATGAGCAGTTCTTC CASSLVSGAPYNEQFF
TRBJ1-2 TRBD1 TRBV5-5 TGTGCCAGCAGCTCAGGACAGGGTGGATTATACTATGGCTACACCTTC CASSSGQGGLYYGYTF
TRBJ2-4 - TRBV6-1 TGTGCCAGCAGTGAGGCCAGGGCCTCCGGGAGCATTCAGTACTTC CASSEARASGSIQYF
TRBJ2-1 - TRBV7-9 TGTGCCAGCAGCCGGACAACCAATGAGCAGTTCTTC CASSRTTNEQFF
TRBJ2-1 - TRBV7-2 TGTGCCAGCAGCCCCGGGGTCGGGAATGAGCAGTTCTTC CASSPGVGNEQFF
TRBJ2-5 TRBD1 TRBV5-6 TGTGCCAGCAGCCCGAAGACAGGGGGAGAGACCCAGTACTTC CASSPKTGGETQYF
TRBJ1-5 - TRBV18 TGTGCCAGCTCACCATCGGGGGGCGCATATCAGCCCCAGCATTTT CASSPSGGAYQPQHF
TRBJ2-3 - TRBV5-1 TGCGCCAGCAGCTTGTGGGGGGAAACAGATACGCAGTATTTT CASSLWGETDTQYF
TRBJ1-6 - TRBV6-5 TGTGCCAGCAGTTACTCGCCAGGCTCCTATAATTCACCCCTCCACTTT CASSYSPGSYNSPLHF
TRBJ2-2 TRBD1 TRBV9 TGTGCCAGCAGACCGACAGGGTCCCTCGCGAACACCGGGGAGCTGTTTTTT CASRPTGSLANTGELFF
TRBJ2-1 TRBD1 TRBV4-2 TGTGCCAGCACCCGAGGGACAGGGGCCTACAATGAGCAGTTCTTC CASTRGTGAYNEQFF
TRBJ2-1 TRBD2 TRBV5-1 TGCGCCAGCAGCTTGAGGCTAGCGGGAGGTTACAATGAGCAGTTCTTC CASSLRLAGGYNEQFF
TRBJ2-5 - TRBV15 TGTGCCACCAGCAGTCGAACAGGGTACGAGACCCAGTACTTC CATSSRTGYETQYF
TRBJ2-1 TRBD2 TRBV7-6 TGTGCCAGCAGCCAACTAGCGGGGACTTACAATGAGCAGTTCTTC CASSQLAGTYNEQFF
TRBJ2-3 - TRBV9 TGTGCCAGCAGCGTACGCAGACTAGCAGATACGCAGTATTTT CASSVRRLADTQYF
TRBJ2-7 TRBD1 TRBV11-2 TGTGCCAGCAGCTGGACAGGGCACGAGCAGTACTTC CASSWTGHEQYF
TRBJ2-7 TRBD2 TRBV25-1 TGTGCCAGCAGTGTGCCGGGACTAGGCCACGAGCAGTACTTC CASSVPGLGHEQYF
TRBJ1-4 - TRBV30 TGTGCCTGGAGTGTAGGGACTGACAATTTTGGTGAAAAACTGTTTTTT CAWSVGTDNFGEKLFF
TRBJ2-7 TRBD2 TRBV11-2 TGTGCCAGCAGCCTCCCCGGGGGAGCGGGGTCCTACGAGCAGTACTTC CASSLPGGAGSYEQYF
TRBJ2-7 - TRBV12-5 TGTGCTAGTGGTTTGGAGACTGGATACGAGCAGTACTTC CASGLETGYEQYF
TRBJ1-2 TRBD1 TRBV7-2 TGTGCCAGCAGCCTAGGGACAGCTAACTATGGCTACACCTTC CASSLGTANYGYTF
TRBJ2-7 TRBD2 TRBV7-9 TGTGCCAGCAGCCCGTTCGTCGGGGGGTCGGAAAACTACGAGCAGTACTTC CASSPFVGGSENYEQYF
TRBJ2-2 - TRBV11-1 TGTGCCAGCAGCTTTGGGGGGTCCGGGGAGCTGTTTTTT CASSFGGSGELFF
TRBJ1-1 - TRBV27 TGTGCCAGCAGTTCACCGGGACACCGGAACACTGAAGCTTTCTTT CASSSPGHRNTEAFF
TRBJ2-3 - TRBV15 TGTGCCACCAGCAGAGATAGAGGAGCGGGCACAGATACGCAGTATTTT CATSRDRGAGTDTQYF
TRBJ1-1 - TRBV29-1 TGCAGCGGGGGAGGGGGGAGAGACACTGAAGCTTTCTTT CSGGGGRDTEAFF
TRBJ2-1 - TRBV4-1 TGCGCCAGCAGCCAAGAAATGGCAGGTGTGAATGAGCAGTTCTTC CASSQEMAGVNEQFF
TRBJ2-1 TRBD1 TRBV5-1 TGCGCCAGCAGCGTCGGGACAGTCTACAATGAGCAGTTCTTC CASSVGTVYNEQFF
TRBJ2-7 - TRBV9 TGTGCCAGCAGCGTAGGGGTCACCCCAGGCGAGCAGTACTTC CASSVGVTPGEQYF
TRBJ2-7 - TRBV7-2 TGTGCCAGCAGCTTGGGAGCCTGGGGGGGCCTCTACGAGCAGTACTTC CASSLGAWGGLYEQYF
TRBJ2-3 - TRBV20-1 TGCAGTGCTACGGCAGATACGCAGTATTTT CSATADTQYF
TRBJ1-2 - TRBV19 TGTGCCAGTAGTATCAGGGACACCTTCATCACTAACTATGGCTACACCTTC CASSIRDTFITNYGYTF
TRBJ2-1 - TRBV28 TGTGCCAGCGGGGCGGCGAGCTCCTACAATGAGCAGTTCTTC CASGAASSYNEQFF
TRBJ2-7 - TRBV5-1 TGCGCCAGCAGCTCAAACAGGGAGGGGATCAACGAGCAGTACTTC CASSSNREGINEQYF
TRBJ2-1 TRBD2 TRBV9 TGTGCCAGCAGCATCCGGACTAGCGGGACTAGCTCCTACAATGAGCAGTTCTTC CASSIRTSGTSSYNEQFF
TRBJ2-7 - TRBV7-8 TGTGCCAGCAGCTTAGGGGGGAGGCGCGAGCAGTACTTC CASSLGGRREQYF
TRBJ1-4 TRBD1 TRBV28 TGTGCCAGCAGTCCAGGGGGCGTGTCTGAAAAACTGTTTTTT CASSPGGVSEKLFF
TRBJ1-2 - TRBV6-5 TGTGCCACCGGTCGAGACAGCGGACAGTATGGCTACACCTTC CATGRDSGQYGYTF
TRBJ1-2 TRBD1 TRBV2 TGTGCCAGCAGTGACTGGGACAGGGCTAACTATGGCTACACCTTC CASSDWDRANYGYTF
TRBJ2-6 TRBD1 TRBV7-3 TGTGCCAGCAGCTTGGGGACAGACTCTGGGGCCAACGTCCTGACTTTC CASSLGTDSGANVLTF
TRBJ1-1 TRBD1 TRBV5-1 TGCGCCAGCAGCTTAACACCCCGAACAGGGGGCACTGAAGCTTTCTTT CASSLTPRTGGTEAFF
TRBJ2-1 TRBD2 TRBV7-3 TGTGCCAGCAGCTTTAGCGGGAGCTCCTACAATGAGCAGTTCTTC CASSFSGSSYNEQFF
TRBJ1-1 - TRBV19 TGTGCCAGTACCCAGACAGGCATGAACACTGAAGCTTTCTTT CASTQTGMNTEAFF